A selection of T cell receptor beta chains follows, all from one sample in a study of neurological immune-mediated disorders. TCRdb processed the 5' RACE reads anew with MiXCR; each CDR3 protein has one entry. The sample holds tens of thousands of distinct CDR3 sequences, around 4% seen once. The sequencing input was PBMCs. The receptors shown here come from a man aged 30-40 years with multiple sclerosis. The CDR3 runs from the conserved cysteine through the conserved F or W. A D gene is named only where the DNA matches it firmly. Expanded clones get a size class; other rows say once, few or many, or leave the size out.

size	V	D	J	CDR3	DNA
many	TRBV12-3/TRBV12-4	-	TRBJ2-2	CASRRGTGELFF	TGTGCCAGCAGGAGGGGAACCGGGGAGCTGTTTTTT
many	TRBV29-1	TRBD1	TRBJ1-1	CSATGQSEAFF	TGCAGCGCGACGGGACAGTCTGAAGCTTTCTTT
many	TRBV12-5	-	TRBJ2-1	CASGLSDRYYNEQFF	TGTGCTAGTGGTTTATCCGACAGGTACTACAATGAGCAGTTCTTC
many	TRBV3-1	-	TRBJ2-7	CASSQGWYEQYF	TGTGCCAGCAGCCAGGGGTGGTACGAGCAGTACTTC
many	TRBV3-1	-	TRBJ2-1	CASSRNVRSSYNEQFF	TGTGCCAGCAGCCGAAATGTTAGGAGCTCCTACAATGAGCAGTTCTTC
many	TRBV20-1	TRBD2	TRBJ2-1	CSASWSGRNGEQFF	TGCAGTGCCTCCTGGAGCGGGAGAAACGGTGAGCAGTTCTTC
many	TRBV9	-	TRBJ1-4	CASSVDLGTNEKLFF	TGTGCCAGCAGCGTAGATTTGGGAACTAATGAAAAACTGTTTTTT
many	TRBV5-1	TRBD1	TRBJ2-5	CASSLGPGQGRETQYF	TGCGCCAGCAGCTTGGGTCCCGGACAGGGCCGAGAGACCCAGTACTTC
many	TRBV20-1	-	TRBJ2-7	CSANRGTGYEQYF	TGCAGTGCTAACCGCGGGACTGGCTACGAGCAGTACTTC
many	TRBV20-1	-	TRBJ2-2	CSARDPLAGIATGELFF	TGTAGTGCTAGAGATCCTCTGGCAGGGATTGCCACCGGGGAGCTGTTTTTT
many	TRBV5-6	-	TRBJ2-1	CASSLWAGEQFF	TGTGCCAGCAGCTTGTGGGCCGGTGAGCAGTTCTTC
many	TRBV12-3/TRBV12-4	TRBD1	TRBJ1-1	CASSQGVGAGGLSFSGTEAFF	TGTGCCAGCAGCCAGGGGGTAGGGGCAGGGGGCTTGAGTTTTAGTGGCACTGAAGCTTTCTTT
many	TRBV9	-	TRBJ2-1	CASSVVLRGYNEQFF	TGTGCCAGCAGCGTAGTCTTAAGGGGCTACAATGAGCAGTTCTTC
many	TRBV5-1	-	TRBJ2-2	CASSLNRDPGRRDPTGELFF	TGCGCCAGCAGCTTGAATAGAGATCCGGGCCGGAGGGACCCCACCGGGGAGCTGTTTTTT
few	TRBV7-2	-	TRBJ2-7	CASSLVAGGSEQYF	TGTGCCAGCAGCTTAGTAGCAGGGGGGAGCGAGCAGTACTTC
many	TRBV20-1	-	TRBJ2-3	CSARDQGGRDTQYF	TGCAGTGCTAGAGATCAGGGGGGCCGAGATACGCAGTATTTT
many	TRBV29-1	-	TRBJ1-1	CSVAQQGRTEAFF	TGCAGCGTTGCACAACAGGGTAGAACTGAAGCTTTCTTT
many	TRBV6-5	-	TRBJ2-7	CASSYRGSNEQYF	TGTGCCAGCAGTTACAGGGGTAGCAACGAGCAGTACTTC
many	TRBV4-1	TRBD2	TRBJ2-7	CASSRAGGASYEQYF	TGCGCCAGCAGCCGAGCGGGGGGAGCCTCCTACGAGCAGTACTTC
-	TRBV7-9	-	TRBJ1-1	CASSLGGAGNTEAFF	TGTGCCAGCAGCTTAGGGGGCGCGGGGAACACTGAAGCTTTCTTT